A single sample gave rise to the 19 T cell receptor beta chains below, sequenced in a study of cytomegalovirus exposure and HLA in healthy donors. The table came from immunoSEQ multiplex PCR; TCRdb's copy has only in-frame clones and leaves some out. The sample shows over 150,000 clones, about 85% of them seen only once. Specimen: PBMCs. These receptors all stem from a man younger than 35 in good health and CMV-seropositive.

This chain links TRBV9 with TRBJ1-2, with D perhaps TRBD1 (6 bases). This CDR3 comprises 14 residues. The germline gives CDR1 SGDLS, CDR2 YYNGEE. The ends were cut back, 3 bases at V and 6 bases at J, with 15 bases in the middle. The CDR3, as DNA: TGTGCCAGCAGCGGCCAGGGGCTCCTCCATGGCTACACCTTC. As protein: CASSGQGLLHGYTF.

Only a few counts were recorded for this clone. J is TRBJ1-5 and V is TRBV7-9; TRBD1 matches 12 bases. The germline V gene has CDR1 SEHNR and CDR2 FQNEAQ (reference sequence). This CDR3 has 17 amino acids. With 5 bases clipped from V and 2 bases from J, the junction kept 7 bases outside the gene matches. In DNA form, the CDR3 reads TGTGCCAGCAGCCCAGGGACAGGGGGCGCGGGCAATCAGCCCCAGCATTTT. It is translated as CASSPGTGGAGNQPQHF.

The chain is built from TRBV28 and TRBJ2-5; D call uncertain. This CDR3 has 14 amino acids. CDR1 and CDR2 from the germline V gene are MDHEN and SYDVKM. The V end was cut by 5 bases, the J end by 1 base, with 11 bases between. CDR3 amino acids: CASSAFQVQETQYF. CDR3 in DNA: TGTGCCAGCAGTGCCTTCCAGGTCCAAGAGACCCAGTACTTC.

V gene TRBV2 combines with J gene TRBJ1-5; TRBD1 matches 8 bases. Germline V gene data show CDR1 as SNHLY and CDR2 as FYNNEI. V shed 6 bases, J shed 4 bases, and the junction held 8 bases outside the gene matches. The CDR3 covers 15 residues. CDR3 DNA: TGTGCCAGCAGACCAGACAGGGGAAATAATCAGCCCCAGCATTTT. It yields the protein CASRPDRGNNQPQHF.

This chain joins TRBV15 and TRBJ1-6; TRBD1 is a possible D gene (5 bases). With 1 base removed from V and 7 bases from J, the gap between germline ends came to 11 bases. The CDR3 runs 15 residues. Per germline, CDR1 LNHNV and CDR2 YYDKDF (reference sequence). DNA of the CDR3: TGTGCCACCAGCAGAGGTCAGGGAATGAATTCACCCCTCCACTTT. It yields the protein CATSRGQGMNSPLHF.

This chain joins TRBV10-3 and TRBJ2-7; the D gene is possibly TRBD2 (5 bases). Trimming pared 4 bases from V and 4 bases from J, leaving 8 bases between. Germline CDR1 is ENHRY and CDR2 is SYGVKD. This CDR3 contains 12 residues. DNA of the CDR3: TGTGCCATCAGTGCGGGGTGGTACGAGCAGTACTTC. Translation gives CAISAGWYEQYF.

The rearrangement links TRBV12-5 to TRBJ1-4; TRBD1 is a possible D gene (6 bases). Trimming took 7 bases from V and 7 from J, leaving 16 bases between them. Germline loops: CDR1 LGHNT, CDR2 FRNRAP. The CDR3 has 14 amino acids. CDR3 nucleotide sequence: TGTGCTAGTGCCTTCGGGACACGAGGTGAAAAACTGTTTTTT. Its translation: CASAFGTRGEKLFF.

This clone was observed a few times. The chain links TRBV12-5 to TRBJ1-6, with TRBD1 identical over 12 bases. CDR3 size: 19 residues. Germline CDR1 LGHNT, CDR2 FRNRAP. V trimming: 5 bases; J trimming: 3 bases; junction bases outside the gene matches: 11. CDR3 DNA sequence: TGTGCTAGTGGTCGATACCGGGACAGGGGGCTCATCTATAATTCACCCCTCCACTTT. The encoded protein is CASGRYRDRGLIYNSPLHF. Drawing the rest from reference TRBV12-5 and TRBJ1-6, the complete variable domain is DARVTQTPRHKVTEMGQEVTMRCQPILGHNTVFWYRQTMMQGLELLAYFRNRAPLDDSGMPKDRFSAEMPDATLATLKIQPSEPRDSAVYFCASGRYRDRGLIYNSPLHFGNGTRLTVT.

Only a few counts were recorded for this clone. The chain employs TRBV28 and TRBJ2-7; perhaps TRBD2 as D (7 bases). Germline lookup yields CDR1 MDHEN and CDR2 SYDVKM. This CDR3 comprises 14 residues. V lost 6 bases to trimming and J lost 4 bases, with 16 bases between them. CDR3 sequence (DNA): TGTGCCAGCAGCCCGGGGAGGGGACAATACGAGCAGTACTTC. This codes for CASSPGRGQYEQYF. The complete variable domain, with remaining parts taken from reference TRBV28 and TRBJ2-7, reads DVKVTQSSRYLVKRTGEKVFLECVQDMDHENMFWYRQDPGLGLRLIYFSYDVKMKEKGDIPEGYSVSREKKERFSLILESASTNQTSMYLCASSPGRGQYEQYFGPGTRLTVT.

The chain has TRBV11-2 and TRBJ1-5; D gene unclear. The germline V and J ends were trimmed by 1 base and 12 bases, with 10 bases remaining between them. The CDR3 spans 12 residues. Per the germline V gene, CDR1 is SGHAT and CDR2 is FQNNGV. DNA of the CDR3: TGTGCCAGCAGCTTAGTCACCGGGGTCCAGCATTTT. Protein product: CASSLVTGVQHF.

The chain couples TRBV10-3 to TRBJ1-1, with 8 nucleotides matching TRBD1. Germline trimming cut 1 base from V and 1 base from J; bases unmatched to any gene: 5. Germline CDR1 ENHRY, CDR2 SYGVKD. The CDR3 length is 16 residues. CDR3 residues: CAISEYSGGPNTEAFF. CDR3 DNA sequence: TGTGCCATCAGTGAGTATTCAGGGGGCCCGAACACTGAAGCTTTCTTT.

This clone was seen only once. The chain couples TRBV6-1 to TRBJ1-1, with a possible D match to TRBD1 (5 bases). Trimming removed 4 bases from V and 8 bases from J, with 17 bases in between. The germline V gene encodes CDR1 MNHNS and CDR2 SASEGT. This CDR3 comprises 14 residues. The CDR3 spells CASSGYSGVGEAFF. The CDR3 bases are TGTGCCAGCAGTGGCTATTCGGGGGTAGGAGAAGCTTTCTTT.

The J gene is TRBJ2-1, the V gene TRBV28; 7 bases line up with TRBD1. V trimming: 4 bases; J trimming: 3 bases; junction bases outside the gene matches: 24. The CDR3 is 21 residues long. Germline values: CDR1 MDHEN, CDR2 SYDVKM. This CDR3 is CASSSPSYRGPSRLFYNEQFF. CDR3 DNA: TGTGCCAGCAGTTCACCATCCTACAGGGGTCCTTCCCGACTATTCTACAATGAGCAGTTCTTC. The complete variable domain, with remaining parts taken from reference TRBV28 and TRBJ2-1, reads DVKVTQSSRYLVKRTGEKVFLECVQDMDHENMFWYRQDPGLGLRLIYFSYDVKMKEKGDIPEGYSVSREKKERFSLILESASTNQTSMYLCASSSPSYRGPSRLFYNEQFFGPGTRLTVL.

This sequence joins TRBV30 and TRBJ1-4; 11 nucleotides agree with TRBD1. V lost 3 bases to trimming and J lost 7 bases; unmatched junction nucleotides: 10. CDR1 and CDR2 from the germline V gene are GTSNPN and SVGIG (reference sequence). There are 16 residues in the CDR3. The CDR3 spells CAWSLKGQGEREKLFF. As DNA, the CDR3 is TGTGCCTGGAGCCTAAAGGGACAGGGGGAGCGTGAAAAACTGTTTTTT.

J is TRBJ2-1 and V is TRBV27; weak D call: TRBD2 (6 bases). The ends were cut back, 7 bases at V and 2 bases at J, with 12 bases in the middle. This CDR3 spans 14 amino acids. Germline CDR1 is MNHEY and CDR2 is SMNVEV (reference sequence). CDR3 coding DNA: TGTGCCAGCACACGACTAGAGGCCTACAATGAGCAGTTCTTC. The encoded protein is CASTRLEAYNEQFF.

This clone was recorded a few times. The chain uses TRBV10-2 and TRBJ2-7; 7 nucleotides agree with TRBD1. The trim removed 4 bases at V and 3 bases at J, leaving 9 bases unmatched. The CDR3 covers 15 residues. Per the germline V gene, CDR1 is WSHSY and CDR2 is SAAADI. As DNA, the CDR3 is TGCGCCAGCAGTGGGACAGGTAGGAATTACTACGAGCAGTACTTC. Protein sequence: CASSGTGRNYYEQYF.

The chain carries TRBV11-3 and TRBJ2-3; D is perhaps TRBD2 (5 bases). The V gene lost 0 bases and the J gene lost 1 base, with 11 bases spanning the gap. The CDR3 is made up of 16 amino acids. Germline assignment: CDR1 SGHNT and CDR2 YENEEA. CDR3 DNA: TGTGCCAGCAGCTTAGATGCTAGCCAAGGCACAGATACGCAGTATTTT. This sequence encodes CASSLDASQGTDTQYF.

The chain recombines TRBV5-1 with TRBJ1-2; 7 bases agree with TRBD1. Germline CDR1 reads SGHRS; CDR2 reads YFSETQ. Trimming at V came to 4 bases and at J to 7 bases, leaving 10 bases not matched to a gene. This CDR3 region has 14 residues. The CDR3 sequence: CASSPWTGVGGYTF. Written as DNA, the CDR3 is TGCGCCAGCAGCCCTTGGACAGGCGTCGGTGGCTACACCTTC.

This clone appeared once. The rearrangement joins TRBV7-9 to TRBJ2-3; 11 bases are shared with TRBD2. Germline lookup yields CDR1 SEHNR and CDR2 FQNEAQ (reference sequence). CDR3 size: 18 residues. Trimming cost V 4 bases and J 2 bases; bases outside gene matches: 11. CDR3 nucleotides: TGTGCCAGCAGCTCCCCTTATTCACTAGCGGGAGACACAGATACGCAGTATTTT. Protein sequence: CASSSPYSLAGDTDTQYF. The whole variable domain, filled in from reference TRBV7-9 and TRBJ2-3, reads DTGVSQNPRHKITKRGQNVTFRCDPISEHNRLYWYRQTLGQGPEFLTYFQNEAQLEKSRLLSDRFSAERPKGSFSTLEIQRTEQGDSAMYLCASSSPYSLAGDTDTQYFGPGTRLTVL.